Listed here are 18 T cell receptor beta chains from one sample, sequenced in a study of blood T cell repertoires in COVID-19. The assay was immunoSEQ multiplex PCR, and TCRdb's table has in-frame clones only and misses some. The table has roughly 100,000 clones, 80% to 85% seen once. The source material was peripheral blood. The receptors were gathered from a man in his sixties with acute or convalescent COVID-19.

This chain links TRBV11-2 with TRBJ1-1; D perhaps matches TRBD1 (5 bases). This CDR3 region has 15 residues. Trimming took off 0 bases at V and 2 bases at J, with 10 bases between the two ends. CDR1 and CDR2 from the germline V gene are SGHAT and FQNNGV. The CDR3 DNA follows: TGTGCCAGCAGCTTAGATGGAACAGGTAACACTGAAGCTTTCTTT. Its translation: CASSLDGTGNTEAFF.

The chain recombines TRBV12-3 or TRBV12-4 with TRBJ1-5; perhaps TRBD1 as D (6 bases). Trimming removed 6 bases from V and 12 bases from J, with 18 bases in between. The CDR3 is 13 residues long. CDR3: CASSKGWGLLQHF. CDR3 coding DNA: TGTGCCAGCAGCAAGGGGTGGGGGCTGCTCCAGCATTTT.

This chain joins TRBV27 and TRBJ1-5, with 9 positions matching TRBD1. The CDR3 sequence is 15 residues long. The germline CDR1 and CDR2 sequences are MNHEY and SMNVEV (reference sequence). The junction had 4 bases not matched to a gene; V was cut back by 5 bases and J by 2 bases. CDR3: CASSLRTGGNQPQHF. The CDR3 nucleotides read TGTGCCAGCAGTCTCCGGACAGGGGGCAATCAGCCCCAGCATTTT.

This CDR3 reads CASSLNVGTPNEKLFF. The CDR3 nucleotides read TGTGCCAGCAGCTTAAACGTGGGCACCCCAAATGAAAAACTGTTTTTT. V is TRBV7-9 and J is TRBJ1-4, with D uncertain. CDR1 is SEHNR and CDR2 is FQNEAQ in the germline V gene (reference sequence). The ends were cut back, 2 bases at V and 5 bases at J, with 15 bases in the middle. The CDR3 has 16 amino acids.

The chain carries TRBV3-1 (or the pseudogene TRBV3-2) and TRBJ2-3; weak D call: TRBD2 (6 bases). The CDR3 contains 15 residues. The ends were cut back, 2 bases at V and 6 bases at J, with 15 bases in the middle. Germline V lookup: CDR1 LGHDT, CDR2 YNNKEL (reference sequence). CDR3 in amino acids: CASSQRRASDDTQYF. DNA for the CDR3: TGTGCCAGCAGCCAACGTCGGGCTAGCGACGATACGCAGTATTTT.

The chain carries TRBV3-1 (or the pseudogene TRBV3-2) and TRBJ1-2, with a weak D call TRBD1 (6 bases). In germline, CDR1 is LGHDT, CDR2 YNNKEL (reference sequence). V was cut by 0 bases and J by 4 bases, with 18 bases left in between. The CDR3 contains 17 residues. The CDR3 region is CASSQDRIGQRVYGYTF. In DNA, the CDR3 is TGTGCCAGCAGCCAAGATAGAATAGGACAGAGAGTCTATGGCTACACCTTC.

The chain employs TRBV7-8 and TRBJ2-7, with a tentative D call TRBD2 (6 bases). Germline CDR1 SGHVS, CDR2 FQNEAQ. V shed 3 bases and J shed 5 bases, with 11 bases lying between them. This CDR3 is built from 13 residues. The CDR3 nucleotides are TGTGCCAGCAGCTTCGGGACTGCCCACGAGCAGTACGTC. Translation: CASSFGTAHEQYV.

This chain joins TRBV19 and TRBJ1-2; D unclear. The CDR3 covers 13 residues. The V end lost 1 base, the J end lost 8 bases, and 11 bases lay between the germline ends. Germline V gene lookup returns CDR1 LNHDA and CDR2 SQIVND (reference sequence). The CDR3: CASSIGRAGGYTF. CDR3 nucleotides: TGTGCCAGTAGTATAGGGAGGGCTGGGGGCTACACCTTC.

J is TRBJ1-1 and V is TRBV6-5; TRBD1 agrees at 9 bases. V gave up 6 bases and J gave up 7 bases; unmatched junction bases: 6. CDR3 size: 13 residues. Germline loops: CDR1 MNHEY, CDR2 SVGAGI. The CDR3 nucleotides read TGTGCCAGCAGGCTCGGGACAGGGTTTGAAGCTTTCTTT. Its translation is CASRLGTGFEAFF.

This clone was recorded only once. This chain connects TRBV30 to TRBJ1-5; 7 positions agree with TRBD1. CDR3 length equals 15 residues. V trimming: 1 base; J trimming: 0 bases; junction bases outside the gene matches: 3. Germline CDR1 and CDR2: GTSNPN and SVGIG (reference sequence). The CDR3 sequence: CAWSGPGGSNQPQHF. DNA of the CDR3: TGTGCCTGGAGTGGGCCAGGGGGTAGCAATCAGCCCCAGCATTTT.

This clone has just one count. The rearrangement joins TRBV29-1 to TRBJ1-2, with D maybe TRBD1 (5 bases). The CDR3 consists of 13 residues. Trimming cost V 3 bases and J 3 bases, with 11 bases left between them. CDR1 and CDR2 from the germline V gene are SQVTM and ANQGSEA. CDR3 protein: CSVEGRADYGYTF. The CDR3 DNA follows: TGCAGCGTTGAGGGCAGGGCGGACTATGGCTACACCTTC.

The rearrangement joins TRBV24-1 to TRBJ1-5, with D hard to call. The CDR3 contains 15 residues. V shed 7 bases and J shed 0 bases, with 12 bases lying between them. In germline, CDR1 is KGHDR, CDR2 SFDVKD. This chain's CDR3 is CATSATEYSNQPQHF. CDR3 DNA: TGTGCCACCAGCGCCACAGAGTATAGCAATCAGCCCCAGCATTTT.

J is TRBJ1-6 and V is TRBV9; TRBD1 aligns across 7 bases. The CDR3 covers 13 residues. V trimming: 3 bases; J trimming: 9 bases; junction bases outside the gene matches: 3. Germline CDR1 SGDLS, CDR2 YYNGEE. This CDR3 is CASSGQGGSPLHF. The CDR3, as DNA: TGTGCCAGCAGCGGACAGGGTGGTTCACCCCTCCACTTT.

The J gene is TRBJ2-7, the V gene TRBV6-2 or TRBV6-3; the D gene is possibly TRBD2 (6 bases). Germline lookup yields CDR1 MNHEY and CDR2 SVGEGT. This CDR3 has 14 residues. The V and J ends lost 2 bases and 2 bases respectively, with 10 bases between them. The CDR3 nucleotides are TGTGCCAGCAGTTACGGAGGGGCCCCCTACGAGCAGTACGTC. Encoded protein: CASSYGGAPYEQYV.

CDR3 in DNA: TGTGCCACCAGTGATTTAGGACTAGCGGGAGCAGGAAATGAGCAGTTCTTC. Translated, it gives CATSDLGLAGAGNEQFF. This chain uses TRBV24-1 with TRBJ2-1; 13 bases are shared with TRBD2. The V gene's germline CDR1 is KGHDR and CDR2 SFDVKD. The CDR3 sequence is 17 residues long. With 1 base clipped from V and 7 bases from J, the junction kept 6 bases outside the gene matches.

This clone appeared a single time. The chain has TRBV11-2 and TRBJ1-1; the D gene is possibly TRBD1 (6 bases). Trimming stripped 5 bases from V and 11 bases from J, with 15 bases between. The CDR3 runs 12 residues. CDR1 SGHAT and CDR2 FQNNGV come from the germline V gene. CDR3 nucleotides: TGTGCCAGCAGCCCCGGGGGGGGCACGGCTTTCTTT. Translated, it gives CASSPGGGTAFF.

This chain's CDR3 is CASSPLLIAGHSYNEQFF. The CDR3 DNA reads TGTGCCAGCAGCCCCCTCCTTATAGCGGGGCACTCCTACAATGAGCAGTTCTTC. V gene TRBV3-1 (or the pseudogene TRBV3-2) combines with J gene TRBJ2-1; TRBD2 agrees at 8 bases. CDR1 LGHDT and CDR2 YNNKEL come from the germline V gene (reference sequence). This CDR3 is built from 18 residues. Losses at the gene ends were 4 bases for V and 0 bases for J; bases not matched to a gene: 11.

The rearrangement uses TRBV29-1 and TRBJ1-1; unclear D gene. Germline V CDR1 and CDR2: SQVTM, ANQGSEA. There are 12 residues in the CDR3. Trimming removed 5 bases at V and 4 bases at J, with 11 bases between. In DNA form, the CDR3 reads TGCAGCGTTTCAGACTTGGGCACTGAAGCTTTCTTT. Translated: CSVSDLGTEAFF. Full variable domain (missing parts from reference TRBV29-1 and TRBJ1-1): SAVISQKPSRDICQRGTSLTIQCQVDSQVTMMFWYRQQPGQSLTLIATANQGSEATYESGFVIDKFPISRPNLTFSTLTVSNMSPEDSSIYLCSVSDLGTEAFFGQGTRLTVV.